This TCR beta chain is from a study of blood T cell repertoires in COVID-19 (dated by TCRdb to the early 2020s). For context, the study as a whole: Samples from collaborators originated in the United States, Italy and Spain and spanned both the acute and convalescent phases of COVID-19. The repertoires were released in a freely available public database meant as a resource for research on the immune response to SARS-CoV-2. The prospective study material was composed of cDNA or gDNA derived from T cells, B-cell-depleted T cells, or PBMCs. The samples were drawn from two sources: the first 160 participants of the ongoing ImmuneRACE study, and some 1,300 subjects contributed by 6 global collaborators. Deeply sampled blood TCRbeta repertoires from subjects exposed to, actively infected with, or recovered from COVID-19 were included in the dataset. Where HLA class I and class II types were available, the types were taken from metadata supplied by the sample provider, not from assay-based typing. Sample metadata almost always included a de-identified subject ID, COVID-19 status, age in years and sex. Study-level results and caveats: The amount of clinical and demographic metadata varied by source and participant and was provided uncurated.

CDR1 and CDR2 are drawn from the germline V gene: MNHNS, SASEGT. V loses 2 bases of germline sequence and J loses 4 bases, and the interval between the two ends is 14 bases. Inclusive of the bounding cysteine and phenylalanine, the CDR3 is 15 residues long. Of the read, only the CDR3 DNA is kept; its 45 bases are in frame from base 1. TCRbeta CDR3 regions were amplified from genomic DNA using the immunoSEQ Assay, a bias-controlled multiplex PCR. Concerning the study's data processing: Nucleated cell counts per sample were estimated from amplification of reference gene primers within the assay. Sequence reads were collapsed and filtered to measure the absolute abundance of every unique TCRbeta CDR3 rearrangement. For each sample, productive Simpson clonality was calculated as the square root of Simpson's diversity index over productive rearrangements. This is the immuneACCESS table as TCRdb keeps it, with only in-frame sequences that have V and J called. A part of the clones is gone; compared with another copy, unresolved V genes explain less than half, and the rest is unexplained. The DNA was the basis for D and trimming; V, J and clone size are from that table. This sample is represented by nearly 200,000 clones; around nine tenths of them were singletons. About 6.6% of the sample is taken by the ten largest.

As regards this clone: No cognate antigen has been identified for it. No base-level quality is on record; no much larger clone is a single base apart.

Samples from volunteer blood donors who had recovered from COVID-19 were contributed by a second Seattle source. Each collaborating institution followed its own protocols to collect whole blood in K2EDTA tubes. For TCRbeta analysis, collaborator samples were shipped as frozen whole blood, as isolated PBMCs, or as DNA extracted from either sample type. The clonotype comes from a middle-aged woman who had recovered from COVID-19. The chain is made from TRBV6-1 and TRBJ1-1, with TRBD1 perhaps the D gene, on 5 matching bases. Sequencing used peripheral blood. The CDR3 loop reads CASSEWAGSGTEAFF. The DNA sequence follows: TGTGCCAGCAGTGAATGGGCAGGGTCCGGCACTGAAGCTTTCTTT.